These 15 T cell receptor beta chains share one sample of origin, sequenced in a study of early T cells in non-severe SARS-CoV-2 infection. In TCRdb, the 5' RACE reads were re-called with MiXCR into one record per CDR3 protein. The data contain about 64,000 distinct CDR3 sequences, 20% to 25% of them singletons. The material sequenced was whole blood, taken at baseline. These receptors were taken from an adult who was a healthcare worker with PCR-confirmed SARS-CoV-2 infection or an uninfected control (not recorded which).

This clonotype has only a few counts. The chain uses TRBV7-2 and TRBJ2-1, with 11 bases lining up with TRBD2. Germline values: CDR1 SGHTA, CDR2 FQGNSA. The trim removed 2 bases at V and 9 bases at J, leaving 6 bases unmatched. There are 15 residues in the CDR3. CDR3 in amino acids: CASSLSSGGAGEQFF. The CDR3, as DNA: TGTGCCAGCAGCTTAAGTAGCGGGGGGGCAGGTGAGCAGTTCTTC.

This clonotype was detected only a few times. The genes are TRBV7-8 and TRBJ2-5; 7 nucleotides agree with TRBD2. After removal of 2 bases from V and 7 bases from J, the junction contained 1 base not matched to a gene. Germline CDR1 and CDR2: SGHVS and FQNEAQ. This CDR3 has 12 amino acids. CDR3 amino acids: CASSLSGGTQYF. CDR3 DNA sequence: TGTGCCAGCAGCTTATCGGGGGGGACCCAGTACTTC.

Regarding this clonotype: The junction departs from germline at one end; a sequencing error may be responsible. The gene calls are TRBV6-2 or TRBV6-3 and TRBJ2-2; D unclear. The germline V gene has CDR1 MNHEY and CDR2 SVGEGT. The CDR3 runs to 12 residues. CDR3 in amino acids: CASRTNTGELFF. The CDR3 coding sequence is TGTGCCAGCCGGACGAATACCGGGGAGCTGTTTTTT.

This clonotype was seen more than once but under ten times. V is TRBV18 and J is TRBJ2-6; tentative D call: TRBD1 (5 bases). Looked up from germline, CDR1 is KGHSH and CDR2 is LQKENI. V lost 6 bases, J lost 0 bases, and 18 bases lay in between. This CDR3 has 18 residues. DNA of the CDR3: TGTGCCAGCTCTTTAGCAGGGCCATCGCACTCTGGGGCCAACGTCCTGACTTTC. Translated: CASSLAGPSHSGANVLTF.

The chain has TRBV19 and TRBJ2-5; D gene unclear. The germline V gene encodes CDR1 LNHDA and CDR2 SQIVND (reference sequence). V lost 3 bases to trimming and J lost 2 bases, with 10 bases between them. The CDR3 totals 14 residues. The CDR3 nucleotides read TGTGCCAGTAGTATCGTTGGGTTACAAGAGACCCAGTACTTC. Translated: CASSIVGLQETQYF.

The rearrangement uses TRBV2 and TRBJ1-1, with D hard to call. This CDR3 has 13 residues. Germline V gene data show CDR1 as SNHLY and CDR2 as FYNNEI. Trimming removed 5 bases from V and 1 base from J, with 8 bases in between. The CDR3 loop is CASSMDGNTEAFF. The CDR3 coding sequence is TGTGCCAGCAGTATGGACGGGAACACTGAAGCTTTCTTT.

This clonotype was recorded many times. The rearrangement joins TRBV3-1 to TRBJ1-1; D gene uncertain. The ends were cut back, 4 bases at V and 6 bases at J, with 9 bases in the middle. There are 12 residues in the CDR3. Per germline, CDR1 LGHDT and CDR2 YNNKEL (reference sequence). CDR3 amino acids: CASSPTGAEAFF. The CDR3 region has the DNA TGTGCCAGCAGCCCCACGGGTGCTGAAGCTTTCTTT.

This clonotype showed up just a few times. The J gene is TRBJ1-5, the V gene TRBV7-8; D ambiguous. Trimming pared 6 bases from V and 9 bases from J, leaving 12 bases between. This CDR3 spans 12 amino acids. Germline V gene data show CDR1 as SGHVS and CDR2 as FQNEAQ. The CDR3 reads CASRSSRGPQHF. CDR3 sequence (DNA): TGTGCCAGCAGATCTTCTCGGGGGCCCCAGCATTTT.

This clonotype was seen more than once but under ten times. This chain uses TRBV12-3 or TRBV12-4 with TRBJ1-4, with 8 bases fitting TRBD1. V was pared by 7 bases and J by 7 bases, with 8 bases of the junction left unmatched. This CDR3 has 14 amino acids. The CDR3 loop reads CASTWGTGIEKLFF. The CDR3 nucleotides read TGTGCCAGCACCTGGGGGACAGGCATTGAAAAACTGTTTTTT.

In this sample, this clonotype turned up once. The chain combines TRBV3-2 with TRBJ2-4; the listed D gene, TRBD1, was not tested against the DNA. TRBV3-2 is termed a pseudogene. The CDR3 totals 13 residues. The CDR3 loop is CASSQDWTGGQYF. The CDR3 coding sequence is TGTGCCAGCAGCCAGGATTGGACAGGGGGACAGTACTTC.

V is TRBV7-9 and J is TRBJ1-4; the D is unclear. The germline V gene encodes CDR1 SEHNR and CDR2 FQNEAQ (reference sequence). The CDR3 is 14 residues long. V dropped 4 bases and J dropped 6 bases, with 12 bases sitting between them. CDR3 loop: CASSSVALDEKLFF. In nucleotides, the CDR3 is TGTGCCAGCAGCTCAGTGGCCCTGGATGAAAAACTGTTTTTT.

This clonotype was detected a few times. The chain links TRBV5-1 to TRBJ2-3; 9 nucleotides align to TRBD2. With 4 bases clipped from V and 5 bases from J, the junction kept 14 bases outside the gene matches. There are 17 residues in the CDR3. The germline CDR1 and CDR2 sequences are SGHRS and YFSETQ. The CDR3 nucleotides read TGCGCCAGCAGCCCTCTTACCATAGCGGGGGCAGGAGATACGCAGTATTTT. Translated: CASSPLTIAGAGDTQYF.

This clonotype was counted only a few times. The chain employs TRBV6-5 and TRBJ1-1, with D perhaps TRBD1 (6 bases). There are 13 residues in the CDR3. The germline CDR1 and CDR2 sequences are MNHEY and SVGAGI. The V end was cut by 4 bases, the J end by 10 bases, with 16 bases between. In DNA, the CDR3 is TGTGCCAGCAGTTCCACCCCCGGGACAACAGCTTTCTTT. Translating it yields CASSSTPGTTAFF.

The chain combines TRBV12-3 or TRBV12-4 with TRBJ2-3; maybe TRBD2 (7 bases). V was trimmed by 3 bases and J by 4 bases, leaving 14 bases between them. The CDR3 has 15 residues. In DNA form, the CDR3 reads TGTGCCAGCAGTTTTCCCACGGGGGGCCCAGATACGCAGTATTTT. It translates to CASSFPTGGPDTQYF.

This clonotype was found a few times. DNA for the CDR3: TGTGCCAGCTCACCTCAGGCGAACACCGGGGAGCTGTTTTTT. This gives the protein CASSPQANTGELFF. The rearrangement uses TRBV18 and TRBJ2-2; D is ambiguous. CDR3 length: 14 amino acids. Deletions cut 3 bases from V and 0 bases from J, with 5 bases between. CDR1 and CDR2 (germline): KGHSH, LQKENI. Supplemented by reference TRBV18 and TRBJ2-2, the full variable domain reads NAGVMQNPRHLVRRRGQEARLRCSPMKGHSHVYWYRQLPEEGLKFMVYLQKENIIDESGMPKERFSAEFPKEGPSILRIQQVVRGDSAAYFCASSPQANTGELFFGEGSRLTVL.